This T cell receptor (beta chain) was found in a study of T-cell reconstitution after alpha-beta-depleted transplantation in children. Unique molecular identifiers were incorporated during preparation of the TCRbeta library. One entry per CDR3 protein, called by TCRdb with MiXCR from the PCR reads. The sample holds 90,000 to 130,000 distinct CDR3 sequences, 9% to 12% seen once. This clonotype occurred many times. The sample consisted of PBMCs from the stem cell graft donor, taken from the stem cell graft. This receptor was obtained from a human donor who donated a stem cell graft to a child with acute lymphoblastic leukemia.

DNA of the CDR3: TGTGCCACCAGTGGCTACACTAGCACAGATACGCAGTATTTT. Its protein product is CATSGYTSTDTQYF. The chain combines TRBV24-1 with TRBJ2-3; D ambiguous. This CDR3 is 14 amino acids long. The V end was cut by 5 bases, the J end by 0 bases, with 8 bases between. Germline CDR1 KGHDR, CDR2 SFDVKD.